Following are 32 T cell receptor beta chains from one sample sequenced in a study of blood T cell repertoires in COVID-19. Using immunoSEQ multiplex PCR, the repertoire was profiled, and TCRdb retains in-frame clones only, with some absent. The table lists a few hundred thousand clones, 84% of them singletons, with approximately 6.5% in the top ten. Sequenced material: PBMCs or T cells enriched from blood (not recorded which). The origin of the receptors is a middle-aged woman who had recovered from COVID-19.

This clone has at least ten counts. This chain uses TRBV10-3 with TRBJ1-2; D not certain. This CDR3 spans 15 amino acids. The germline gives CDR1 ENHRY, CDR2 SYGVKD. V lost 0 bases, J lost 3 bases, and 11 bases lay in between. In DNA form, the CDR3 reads TGTGCCATCAGTGAGTCAGAACAGACCTACTATGGCTACACCTTC. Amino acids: CAISESEQTYYGYTF.

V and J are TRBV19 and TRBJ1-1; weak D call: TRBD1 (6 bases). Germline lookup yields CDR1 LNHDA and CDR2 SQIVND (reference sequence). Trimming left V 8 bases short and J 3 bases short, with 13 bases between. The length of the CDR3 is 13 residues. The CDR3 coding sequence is TGTGCCAGTTCCGGACAGAGGGACACTGAAGCTTTCTTT. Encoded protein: CASSGQRDTEAFF. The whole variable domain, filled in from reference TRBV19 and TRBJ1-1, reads DGGITQSPKYLFRKEGQNVTLSCEQNLNHDAMYWYRQDPGQGLRLIYYSQIVNDFQKGDIAEGYSVSREKKESFPLTVTSAQKNPTAFYLCASSGQRDTEAFFGQGTRLTVV.

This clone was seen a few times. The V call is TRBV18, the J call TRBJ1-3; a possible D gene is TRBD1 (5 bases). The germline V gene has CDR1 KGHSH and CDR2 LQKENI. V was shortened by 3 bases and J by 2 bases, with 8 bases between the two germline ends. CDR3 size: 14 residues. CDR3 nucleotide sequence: TGTGCCAGCTCACCGGGACTCCCTGGAAACACCATATATTTT. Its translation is CASSPGLPGNTIYF.

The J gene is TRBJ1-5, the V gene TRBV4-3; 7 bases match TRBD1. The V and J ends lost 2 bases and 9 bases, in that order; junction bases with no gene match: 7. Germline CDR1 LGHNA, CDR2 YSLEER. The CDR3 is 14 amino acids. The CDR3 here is CASSQSRGWPPQHF. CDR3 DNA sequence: TGCGCCAGCAGCCAAAGCAGGGGGTGGCCGCCCCAGCATTTT.

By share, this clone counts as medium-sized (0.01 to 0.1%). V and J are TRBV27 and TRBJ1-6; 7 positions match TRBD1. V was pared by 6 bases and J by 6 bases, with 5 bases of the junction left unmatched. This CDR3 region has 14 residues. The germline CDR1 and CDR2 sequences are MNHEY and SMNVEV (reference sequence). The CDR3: CASRPNRGNSPLHF. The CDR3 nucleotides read TGTGCCAGCAGGCCCAACAGGGGTAATTCACCCCTCCACTTT.

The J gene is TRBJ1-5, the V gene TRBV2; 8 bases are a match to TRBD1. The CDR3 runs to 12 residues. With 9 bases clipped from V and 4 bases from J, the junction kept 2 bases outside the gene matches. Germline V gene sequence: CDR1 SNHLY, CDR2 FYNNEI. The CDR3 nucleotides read TGTGCCAGAGACAGGGGTAATCAGCCCCAGCATTTT. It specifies CARDRGNQPQHF.

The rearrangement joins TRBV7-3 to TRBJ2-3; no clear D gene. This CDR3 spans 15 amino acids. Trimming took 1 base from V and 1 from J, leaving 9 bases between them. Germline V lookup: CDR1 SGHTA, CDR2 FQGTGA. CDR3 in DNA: TGTGCCAGCAGCTTAAACGGTCAGGGCACAGATACGCAGTATTTT. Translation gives CASSLNGQGTDTQYF.

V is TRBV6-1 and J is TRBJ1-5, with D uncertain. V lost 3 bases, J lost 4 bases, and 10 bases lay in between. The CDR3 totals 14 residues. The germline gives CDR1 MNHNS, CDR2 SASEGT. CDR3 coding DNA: TGTGCCAGCAGTGAGTTCCCCGGGAATCAGCCCCAGCATTTT. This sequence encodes CASSEFPGNQPQHF.

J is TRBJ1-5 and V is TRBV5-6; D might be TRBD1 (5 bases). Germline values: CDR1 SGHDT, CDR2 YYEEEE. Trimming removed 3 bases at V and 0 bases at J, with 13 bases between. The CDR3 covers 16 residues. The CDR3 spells CASSWGGEYSNQPQHF. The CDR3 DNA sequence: TGTGCCAGCAGCTGGGGCGGAGAATATAGCAATCAGCCCCAGCATTTT.

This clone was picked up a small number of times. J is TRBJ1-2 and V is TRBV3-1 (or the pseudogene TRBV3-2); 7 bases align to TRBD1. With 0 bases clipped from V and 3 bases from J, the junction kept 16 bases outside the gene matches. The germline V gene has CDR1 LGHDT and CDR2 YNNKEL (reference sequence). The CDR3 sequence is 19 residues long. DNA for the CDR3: TGTGCCAGCAGCCAAGAGACCCCCTCGACAGGGAACCTGCACTATGGCTACACCTTC. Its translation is CASSQETPSTGNLHYGYTF.

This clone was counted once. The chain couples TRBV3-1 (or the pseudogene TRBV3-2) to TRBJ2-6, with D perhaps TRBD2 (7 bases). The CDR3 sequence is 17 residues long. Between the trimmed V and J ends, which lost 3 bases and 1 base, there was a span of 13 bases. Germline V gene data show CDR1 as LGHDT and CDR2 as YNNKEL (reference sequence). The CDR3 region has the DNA TGTGCCAGCAGCCATGCGGGGGCCAGGTCTGGGGCCAACGTCCTGACTTTC. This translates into CASSHAGARSGANVLTF.

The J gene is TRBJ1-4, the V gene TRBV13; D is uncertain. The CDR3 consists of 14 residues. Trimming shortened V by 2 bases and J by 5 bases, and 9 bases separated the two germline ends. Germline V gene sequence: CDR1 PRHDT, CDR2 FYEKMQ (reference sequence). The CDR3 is CASSLLTGNEKLFF. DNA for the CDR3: TGTGCCAGCAGCTTACTTACCGGGAATGAAAAACTGTTTTTT.

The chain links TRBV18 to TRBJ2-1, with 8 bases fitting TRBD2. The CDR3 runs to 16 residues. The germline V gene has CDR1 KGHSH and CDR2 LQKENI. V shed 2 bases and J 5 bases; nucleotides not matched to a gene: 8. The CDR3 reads CASSPERGFSDNEQFF. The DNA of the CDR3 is TGTGCCAGCTCACCAGAGCGGGGGTTCTCGGACAATGAGCAGTTCTTC.

CDR3 sequence: CASSPLAGGDYNEQFF. In DNA form, the CDR3 reads TGTGCCAGCAGCCCGTTGGCGGGAGGGGACTACAATGAGCAGTTCTTC. The chain has TRBV7-8 and TRBJ2-1, with TRBD2 identical over 9 bases. The CDR3 has 16 amino acids. CDR1 is SGHVS, CDR2 FQNEAQ, per germline. The J segment lost 3 bases and the V segment lost 5 bases, leaving 8 bases of the junction unmatched.

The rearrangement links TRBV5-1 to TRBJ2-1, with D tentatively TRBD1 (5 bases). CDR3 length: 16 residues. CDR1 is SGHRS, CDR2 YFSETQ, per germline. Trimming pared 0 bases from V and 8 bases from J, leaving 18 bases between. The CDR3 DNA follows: TGCGCCAGCAGCTTGGAAGGGTCAGGGTGGATCGATGAGCAGTTCTTC. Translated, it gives CASSLEGSGWIDEQFF.

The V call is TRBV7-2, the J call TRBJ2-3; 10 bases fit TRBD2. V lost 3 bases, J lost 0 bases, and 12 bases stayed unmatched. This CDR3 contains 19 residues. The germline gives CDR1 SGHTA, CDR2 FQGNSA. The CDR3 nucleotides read TGTGCCAGCAGCTTTGGGCTAGCGGGAGCCCGAGCTAGCACAGATACGCAGTATTTT. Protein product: CASSFGLAGARASTDTQYF.

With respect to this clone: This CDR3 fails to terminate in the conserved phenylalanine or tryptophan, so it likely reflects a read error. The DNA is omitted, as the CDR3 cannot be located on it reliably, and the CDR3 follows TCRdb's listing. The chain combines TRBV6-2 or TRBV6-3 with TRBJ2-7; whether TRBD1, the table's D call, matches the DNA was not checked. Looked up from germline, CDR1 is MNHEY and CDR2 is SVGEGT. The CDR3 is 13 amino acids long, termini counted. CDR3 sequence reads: CASSRSGQGVPGI.

Here the CDR3 reads CASSVRTGVDEQYV. In DNA, the CDR3 is TGTGCCAGCAGTGTGAGGACAGGGGTTGACGAGCAGTACGTC. The rearrangement joins TRBV2 to TRBJ2-7; 9 bases are shared with TRBD1. The V gene end was trimmed by 4 bases and the J gene end by 5 bases; junction bases not matched to a gene: 6. This CDR3 has 14 residues. The germline V gene has CDR1 SNHLY and CDR2 FYNNEI.

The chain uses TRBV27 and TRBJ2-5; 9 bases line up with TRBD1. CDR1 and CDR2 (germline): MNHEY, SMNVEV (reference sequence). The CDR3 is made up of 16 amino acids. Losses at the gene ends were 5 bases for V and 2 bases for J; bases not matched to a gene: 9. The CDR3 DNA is TGTGCCAGCAGTGTGTACGGGACAGGGTGGCAAGAGACCCAGTACTTC. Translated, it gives CASSVYGTGWQETQYF.

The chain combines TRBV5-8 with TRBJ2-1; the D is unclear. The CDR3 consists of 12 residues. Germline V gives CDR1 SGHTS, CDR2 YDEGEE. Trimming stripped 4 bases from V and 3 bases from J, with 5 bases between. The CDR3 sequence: CASSADYNEQFF. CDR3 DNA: TGTGCCAGCAGCGCGGACTACAATGAGCAGTTCTTC.

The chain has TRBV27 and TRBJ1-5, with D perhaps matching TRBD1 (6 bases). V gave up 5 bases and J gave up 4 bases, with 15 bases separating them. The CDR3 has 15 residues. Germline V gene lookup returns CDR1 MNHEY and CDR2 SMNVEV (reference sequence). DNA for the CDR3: TGTGCCAGCAGTGCACAGGGTACTACAAATCAGCCCCAGCATTTT. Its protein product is CASSAQGTTNQPQHF.

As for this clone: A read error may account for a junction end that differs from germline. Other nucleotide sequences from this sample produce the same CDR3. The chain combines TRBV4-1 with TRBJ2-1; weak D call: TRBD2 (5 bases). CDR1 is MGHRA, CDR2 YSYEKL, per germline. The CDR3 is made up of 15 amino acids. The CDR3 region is CASSQDLGRHNEQFF. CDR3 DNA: TGCGCCAGCAGTCAAGATTTGGGGAGACACAATGAGCAGTTCTTC.

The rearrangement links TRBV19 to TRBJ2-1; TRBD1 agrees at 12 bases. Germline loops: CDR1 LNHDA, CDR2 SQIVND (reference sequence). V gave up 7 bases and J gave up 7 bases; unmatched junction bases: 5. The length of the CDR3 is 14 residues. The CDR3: CASTWGQGANEQFF. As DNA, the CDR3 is TGTGCCAGTACCTGGGGACAGGGGGCGAATGAGCAGTTCTTC.

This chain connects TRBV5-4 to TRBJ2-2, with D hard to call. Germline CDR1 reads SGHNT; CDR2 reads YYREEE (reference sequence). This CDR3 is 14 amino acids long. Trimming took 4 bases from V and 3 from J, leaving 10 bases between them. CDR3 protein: CASSPDLHTGELFF. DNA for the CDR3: TGTGCCAGCAGCCCAGACTTACACACCGGGGAGCTGTTTTTT.

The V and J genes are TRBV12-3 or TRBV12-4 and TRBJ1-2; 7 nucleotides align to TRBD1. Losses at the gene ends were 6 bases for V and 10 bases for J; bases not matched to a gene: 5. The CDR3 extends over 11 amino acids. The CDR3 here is CASSLGQIYTF. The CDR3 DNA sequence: TGTGCCAGCAGCTTGGGACAGATCTACACCTTC.

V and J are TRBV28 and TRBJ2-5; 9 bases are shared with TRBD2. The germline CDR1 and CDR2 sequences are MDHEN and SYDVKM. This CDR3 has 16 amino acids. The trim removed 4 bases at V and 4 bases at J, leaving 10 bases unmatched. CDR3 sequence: CASSSPGSSGRETQYF. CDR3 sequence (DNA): TGTGCCAGCAGTTCCCCCGGGAGTAGCGGGAGAGAGACCCAGTACTTC.

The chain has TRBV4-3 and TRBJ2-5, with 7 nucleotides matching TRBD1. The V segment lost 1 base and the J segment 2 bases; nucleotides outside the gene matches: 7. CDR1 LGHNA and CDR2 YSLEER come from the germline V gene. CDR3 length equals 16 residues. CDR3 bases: TGCGCCAGCAGCCAAGGGACGGGACAGAGACAAGAGACCCAGTACTTC. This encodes CASSQGTGQRQETQYF.

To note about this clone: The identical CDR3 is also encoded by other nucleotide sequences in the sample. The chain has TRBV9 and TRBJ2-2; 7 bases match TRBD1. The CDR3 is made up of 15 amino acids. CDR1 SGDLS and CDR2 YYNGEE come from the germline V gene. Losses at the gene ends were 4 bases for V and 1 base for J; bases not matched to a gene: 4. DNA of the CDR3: TGTGCCAGCAGCCCCAGGACAGGGAACACCGGGGAGCTGTTTTTT. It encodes CASSPRTGNTGELFF.

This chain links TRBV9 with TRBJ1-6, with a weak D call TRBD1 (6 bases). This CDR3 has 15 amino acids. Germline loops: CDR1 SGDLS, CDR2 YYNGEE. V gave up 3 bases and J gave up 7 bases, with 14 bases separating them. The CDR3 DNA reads TGTGCCAGCAGCGCCGGGACAATCGGGAATTCACCCCTCCACTTT. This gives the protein CASSAGTIGNSPLHF.

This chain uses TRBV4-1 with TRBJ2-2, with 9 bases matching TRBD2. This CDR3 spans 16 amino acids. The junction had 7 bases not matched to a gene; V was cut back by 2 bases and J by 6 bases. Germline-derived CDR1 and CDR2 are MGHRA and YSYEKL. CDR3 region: CASSQLSGRRSGELFF. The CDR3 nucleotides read TGCGCCAGCAGCCAACTTAGCGGGAGAAGGTCCGGGGAGCTGTTTTTT.

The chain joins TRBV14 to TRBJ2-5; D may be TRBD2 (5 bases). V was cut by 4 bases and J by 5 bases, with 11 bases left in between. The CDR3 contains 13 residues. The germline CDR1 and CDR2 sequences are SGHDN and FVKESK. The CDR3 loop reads CASSRERDETQYF. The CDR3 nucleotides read TGTGCCAGCAGCCGAGAGAGGGATGAGACCCAGTACTTC.

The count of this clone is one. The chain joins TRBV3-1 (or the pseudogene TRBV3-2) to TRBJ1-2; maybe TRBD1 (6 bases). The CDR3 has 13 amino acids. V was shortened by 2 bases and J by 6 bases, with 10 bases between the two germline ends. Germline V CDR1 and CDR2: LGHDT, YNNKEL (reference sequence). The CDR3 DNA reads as TGTGCCAGCAGCCAATACAGGGCCGATGGCTACACCTTC. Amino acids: CASSQYRADGYTF.